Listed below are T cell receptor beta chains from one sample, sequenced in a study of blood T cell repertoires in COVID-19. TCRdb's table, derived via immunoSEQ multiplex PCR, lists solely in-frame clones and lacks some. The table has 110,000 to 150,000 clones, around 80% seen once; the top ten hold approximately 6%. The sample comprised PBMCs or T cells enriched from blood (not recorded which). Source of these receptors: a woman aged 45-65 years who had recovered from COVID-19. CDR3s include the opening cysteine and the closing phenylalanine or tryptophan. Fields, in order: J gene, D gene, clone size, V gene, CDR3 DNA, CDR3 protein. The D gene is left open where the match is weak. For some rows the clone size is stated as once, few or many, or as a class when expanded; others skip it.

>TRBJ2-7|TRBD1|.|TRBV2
TGTGCCAGCAAAACGGACAGGAGCTCCTACGAGCAGTACTTC
CASKTDRSSYEQYF
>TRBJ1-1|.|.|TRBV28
TGTGCCAGCAGATATTACGGAGGGGCTGAAGCTTTCTTT
CASRYYGGAEAFF
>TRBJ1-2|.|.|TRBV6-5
TGTGCCAGCAGTTACGCAGGGGTACATGGCTACACCTTC
CASSYAGVHGYTF
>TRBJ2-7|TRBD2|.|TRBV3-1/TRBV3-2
TGTGCCAGCAGCCAAGCCGGGACTAGCGGGGGGGAAGAGCAGTACTTC
CASSQAGTSGGEEQYF
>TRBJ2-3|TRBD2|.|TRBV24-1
TGTGCCACCAGTAATCGGGGGGGGCCGGATACGCAGTATTTT
CATSNRGGPDTQYF
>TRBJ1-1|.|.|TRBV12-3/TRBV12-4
TGTGCCAGCAGCCCGGACCGGGGCACTGAAGCTTTCTTT
CASSPDRGTEAFF
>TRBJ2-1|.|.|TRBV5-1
TGCGCCAGCAGCCCCGGACCTACTGGCGGGGTTAATGAGCAGTTCTTC
CASSPGPTGGVNEQFF
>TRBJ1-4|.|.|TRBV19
TGTGCCAGTAGTCCCCGGGGGTTTGGTGAAAAACTGTTTTTT
CASSPRGFGEKLFF
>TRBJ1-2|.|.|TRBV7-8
TGTGCCAGCAGCTTAGTGGCAGCGGAGTACTATGGCTACACCTTC
CASSLVAAEYYGYTF
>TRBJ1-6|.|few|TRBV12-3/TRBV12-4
TGTGCCAGCAGTTTAGTGAGGAATTCACCCCTCCACTTT
CASSLVRNSPLHF
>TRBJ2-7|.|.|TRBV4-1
TGCGCCAGCAGCCAAGATCTCTCAGGGATGGGCTACGAGCAGTACTTC
CASSQDLSGMGYEQYF
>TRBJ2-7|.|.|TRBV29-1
TGCAGCGCCGAGGTAGGCCACTCCTACGAGCAGTACTTC
CSAEVGHSYEQYF
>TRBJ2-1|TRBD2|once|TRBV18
TGTGCCAGCTCACCTCGCACAGCGGGGATATACAATGAGCAGTTCTTC
CASSPRTAGIYNEQFF
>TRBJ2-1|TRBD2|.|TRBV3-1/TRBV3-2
TGTGCCAGCAGCGCCCGACTAGCGGGGGGCTCCTACAATGAGCAGTTCTTC
CASSARLAGGSYNEQFF
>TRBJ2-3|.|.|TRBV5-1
TGCGCCAGCAGCCAGGGACTTCGCCCCACAGATACGCAGTATTTT
CASSQGLRPTDTQYF
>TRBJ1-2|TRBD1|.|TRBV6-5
TGTGCCAGCAGTTACCTTTTAGGGACAGGGGTCTGGGGCTACACCTTC
CASSYLLGTGVWGYTF
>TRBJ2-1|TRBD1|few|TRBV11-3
TGTGCCAGCAGCTTAGGGTCCCGGGGACAGCGCGAGCAGTTCTTC
CASSLGSRGQREQFF
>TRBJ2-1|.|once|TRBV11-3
TGTGCCAGCGCTCAGGGTAGCTCCTACAATGAGCAGTTCTTC
CASAQGSSYNEQFF
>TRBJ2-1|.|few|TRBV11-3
TGTGCCAGCAGCCAGGTCTACGGTACACAGTTCTTC
CASSQVYGTQFF
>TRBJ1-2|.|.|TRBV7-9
TGTGCCAGCAGCTTAGCGTTAGAAAACTATGGCTACACCTTC
CASSLALENYGYTF
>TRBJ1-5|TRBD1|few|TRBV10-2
TGCGCCAGCAGGGACAGGGAGAAGGACCCCCAGCATTTT
CASRDREKDPQHF
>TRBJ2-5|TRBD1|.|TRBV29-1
TGCAGCGTAGAACCAAGGGGGACAGGGTTGACCCAGTACTTC
CSVEPRGTGLTQYF
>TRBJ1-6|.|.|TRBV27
TGTGCCAGCAGTCCCCGAAGGACAACAGATTCACCCCTCCACTTT
CASSPRRTTDSPLHF
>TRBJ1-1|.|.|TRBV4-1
TGCGCCAGCAGCCAGAGCGGAAACACTGAAGCTTTCTTT
CASSQSGNTEAFF
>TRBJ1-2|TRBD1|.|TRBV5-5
TGTGCCAGCAGCGTGACAGGGGTAGGCTATGGCTACACCTTC
CASSVTGVGYGYTF
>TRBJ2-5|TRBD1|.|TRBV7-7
TGTGCCAGCAGCTTAATTGGGGACAGGGGCCAAGAGACCCAGTACTTC
CASSLIGDRGQETQYF
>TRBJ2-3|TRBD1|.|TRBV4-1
TGCGCCAGCAGCCAAGAGTCAGGGGGTCCCACAGATACGCAGTATTTT
CASSQESGGPTDTQYF
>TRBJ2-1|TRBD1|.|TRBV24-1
TGTGCCACCAGTGATTTGGGGACAGGGATTGAGCAGTTCTTC
CATSDLGTGIEQFF